A single sample gave rise to the 17 T cell receptor beta chains below, sequenced in a study of molecular identifiers for immune sequencing clone quantification. TCRdb reprocessed the PCR reads with MiXCR, giving one entry per CDR3 protein. The sample records more than 300,000 distinct CDR3 sequences, 20% to 25% being singletons. Material: naive CD8+ T cells from blood, with Jurkat cell RNA spiked in. Subset described: FACS-sorted CD8+CD4-CCR7+CD45RA+ naive T cells. The receptors were sampled from a human donor in good health. Some libraries in this study had Jurkat cell RNA spiked in.

Comment on this clonotype: A read error may be the cause here, since a much bigger clone is one base away. The J gene is TRBJ2-7, the V gene TRBV5-3, with D perhaps matching TRBD1 (5 bases). Being an ORF, TRBV5-3 has a function that is uncertain. This CDR3 contains 15 residues. The CDR3 DNA reads as TGTGCCAGCAGCTCACTGAACAGCAGGACATACGAGCAGTACTTC. As protein: CASSSLNSRTYEQYF.

This clonotype was counted between two and nine times. This may stem from a read error, because a much larger clone lies one nucleotide away. This chain links TRBV7-9 with TRBJ2-5; the D gene is possibly TRBD1 (6 bases). Trimming stripped 4 bases from V and 3 bases from J, with 12 bases between. Germline CDR1 and CDR2: SEHNR and FQNEAQ (reference sequence). The CDR3 loop spans 14 amino acids. Here the CDR3 DNA reads TGTGCCAGCAGCTCGTTTAGACAGGAAGAGACCCAGTACTTC. Its translation: CASSSFRQEETQYF.

This clonotype was observed at least ten times. The genes are TRBV18 and TRBJ2-5, with D perhaps TRBD2 (5 bases). The germline gives CDR1 KGHSH, CDR2 LQKENI. V was trimmed by 2 bases and J by 4 bases, leaving 11 bases between them. The CDR3 is made up of 14 amino acids. The CDR3: CASSPSDEGETQYF. CDR3 nucleotides: TGTGCCAGCTCACCATCCGACGAGGGAGAGACCCAGTACTTC.

For this clonotype: A much larger clone differs by one base, so this may be a read error. V gene TRBV29-1 combines with J gene TRBJ2-1; TRBD2 matches 7 bases. CDR3 length equals 10 residues. The germline V gene encodes CDR1 SQVTM and CDR2 ANQGSEA. The chain's CDR3 is CSVGGGERFF. The CDR3, as DNA: TGCAGCGTTGGGGGGGGTGAGCGGTTCTTC.

This clonotype is a singleton in its sample. A much larger clone is a single base away; this may be a read error. The chain couples TRBV4-1 to TRBJ2-1; D is perhaps TRBD1 or TRBD2 (5 bases each). The V gene's germline CDR1 is MGHRA and CDR2 YSYEKL. The CDR3 covers 17 residues. The DNA of the CDR3 is TGCGCCAGCGGCCAAGTAATGGGACGCCGAGGTCCAAATGAGCAGTTCTTC. As protein: CASGQVMGRRGPNEQFF.

Concerning this clonotype: A single base separates this from a much larger clone, so it may be a read error. DNA for the CDR3: TGTGCCAGCAGCCCCGGACATGGCTATGGCTACACCTTC. Translating it yields CASSPGHGYGYTF. The chain employs TRBV6-5 and TRBJ1-2; weak D call: TRBD1 (5 bases). V gave up 6 bases and J gave up 4 bases, with 12 bases separating them. The germline V gene has CDR1 MNHEY and CDR2 SVGAGI. This CDR3 has 13 amino acids.

In its sample, this clonotype was seen many times. The rearrangement joins TRBV2 to TRBJ2-3; 10 bases are shared with TRBD2. Germline CDR1 and CDR2: SNHLY and FYNNEI. The CDR3 spans 18 residues. V shed 2 bases, J shed 4 bases, and the junction held 12 bases outside the gene matches. CDR3 protein: CASSETWASGGKPDTQYF. The CDR3 nucleotides read TGTGCCAGCAGTGAAACCTGGGCTAGCGGGGGAAAGCCAGATACGCAGTATTTT.

This clonotype was picked up many times. This sequence joins TRBV5-4 and TRBJ2-7; D tentatively reads TRBD1 or TRBD2 (6 bases each). Germline V gives CDR1 SGHNT, CDR2 YYREEE (reference sequence). V lost 2 bases and J lost 6, with 12 bases in between. The CDR3 consists of 13 residues. Here the CDR3 reads CASSFLRGGEQYF. CDR3 nucleotide sequence: TGTGCCAGCAGCTTCCTCAGGGGAGGCGAGCAGTACTTC.

This clonotype was observed at least ten times. This sequence joins TRBV30 and TRBJ1-1; TRBD1 aligns across 11 bases. The CDR3 loop spans 16 amino acids. J was trimmed by 0 bases and V by 4 bases; bases with no gene match: 7. The germline V gene has CDR1 GTSNPN and CDR2 SVGIG (reference sequence). The CDR3 DNA reads TGTGCCTGGAAGGACAGGGGGCTTCCCATGAACACTGAAGCTTTCTTT. This sequence encodes CAWKDRGLPMNTEAFF. Variable domain in full (rest from reference TRBV30 and TRBJ1-1): SQTIHQWPATLVQPVGSPLSLECTVEGTSNPNLYWYRQAAGRGLQLLFYSVGIGQISSEVPQNLSASRPQDRQFILSSKKLLLSDSGFYLCAWKDRGLPMNTEAFFGQGTRLTVV.

This clonotype was counted many times. DNA of the CDR3: TGTGCCAGTAGTCTAGGTCCGTATGGCTACACCTTC. Protein product: CASSLGPYGYTF. The chain combines TRBV19 with TRBJ1-2; D remains unclear. The V gene lost 5 bases and the J gene lost 5 bases, with 9 bases spanning the gap. Germline V lookup: CDR1 LNHDA, CDR2 SQIVND (reference sequence). This CDR3 has 12 residues.

In this sample, this clonotype turned up many times. The CDR3 region is CASMGTGFTDTQYF. The CDR3 DNA follows: TGTGCCAGTATGGGGACAGGGTTCACAGATACGCAGTATTTT. V and J are TRBV19 and TRBJ2-3, with 9 bases identical to TRBD1. Germline CDR1 LNHDA, CDR2 SQIVND (reference sequence). J was trimmed by 2 bases and V by 7 bases; bases with no gene match: 4. The CDR3 sequence is 14 residues long.

The sample holds a few counts of this clonotype. This CDR3 is CATSDLGMVGPPTNTGELFF. The CDR3 DNA is TGTGCCACCAGTGATTTGGGTATGGTCGGACCACCTACGAACACCGGGGAGCTGTTTTTT. This chain links TRBV24-1 with TRBJ2-2; D is undetermined. The CDR3 consists of 20 residues. Per germline, CDR1 KGHDR and CDR2 SFDVKD. Trimming took off 0 bases at V and 0 bases at J, with 19 bases between the two ends.

This clonotype was recorded many times. The V gene is TRBV5-1, the J gene TRBJ2-2, with TRBD2 matching 14 bases. The CDR3 contains 17 residues. Germline CDR1 SGHRS, CDR2 YFSETQ. Losses at the gene ends were 4 bases for V and 0 bases for J; bases not matched to a gene: 2. The DNA of the CDR3 is TGCGCCAGCAGCCCGGGACTAGCGGGAGCGAACACCGGGGAGCTGTTTTTT. The encoded protein is CASSPGLAGANTGELFF.

This clonotype was detected ten times or more. The chain recombines TRBV12-3 or TRBV12-4 with TRBJ2-2; 7 bases match TRBD1. The CDR3 loop spans 16 amino acids. The junction had 5 bases not matched to a gene; V was cut back by 3 bases and J by 1 base. CDR3 region: CASSFDRAENTGELFF. The CDR3 region has the DNA TGTGCCAGCAGTTTTGACAGGGCGGAGAACACCGGGGAGCTGTTTTTT.

This clonotype has a count of ten or more. The chain is built from TRBV7-8 and TRBJ2-3; D possibly matches TRBD1 or TRBD2 (5 bases each). This CDR3 region has 16 residues. With 1 base removed from V and 1 base from J, the gap between germline ends came to 12 bases. In germline, CDR1 is SGHVS, CDR2 FQNEAQ. The CDR3 nucleotides are TGTGCCAGCAGCTTAGTGAGGGGTAAGCGCACAGATACGCAGTATTTT. Translated, it gives CASSLVRGKRTDTQYF.

As for this clonotype: One base away lies a much larger clone, so this may be a sequencing read error. The chain carries TRBV29-1 and TRBJ1-2; no definite D call. The germline CDR1 and CDR2 sequences are SQVTM and ANQGSEA. Trimming shortened V by 8 bases and J by 3 bases, and 19 bases separated the two germline ends. This CDR3 contains 14 residues. CDR3 DNA: TGCAGCATAGAGGTCGTAGGGTGGGACTATGGCTACACCTTC. Translating it yields CSIEVVGWDYGYTF.

This clonotype was counted at least ten times. The V and J genes are TRBV29-1 and TRBJ2-1, with 11 bases lining up with TRBD2. The CDR3 sequence is 16 residues long. Germline V gene data show CDR1 as SQVTM and CDR2 as ANQGSEA. V lost 0 bases, J lost 9 bases, and 10 bases stayed unmatched. This CDR3 reads CSVEEVAGTSGPEQFF. The CDR3 nucleotides are TGCAGCGTTGAAGAAGTAGCCGGGACTAGCGGTCCTGAGCAGTTCTTC.